These T cell receptor beta chains were read from a single sample in a study of OX40 agonist ivuxolimab in advanced cancers. Data came from immunoSEQ multiplex PCR; TCRdb stores just in-frame clones and leaves some out. The sample consists of 65,000 to 95,000 clones, 94% of them appearing once. Source: CD4+ or CD8+ T cells sorted from blood, taken in a trial of the OX40 agonist ivuxolimab. The receptors here all came from an adult with an advanced solid tumor such as melanoma, head and neck, liver or kidney cancer. The CDR3 runs from the conserved cysteine through the conserved F or W. Fields, in order: V gene, J gene, D gene, clone size, CDR3 protein, CDR3 DNA. A D gene is named only where the DNA matches it firmly. For some rows the clone size is stated as once, few or many, or as a class when expanded; others skip it.

V gene: TRBV5-8; J gene: TRBJ2-1; D gene: TRBD1; clone size: .; CDR3 protein: CASSPGTGVDNEQFF; CDR3 DNA: TGTGCCAGCAGCCCCGGGACAGGAGTCGACAATGAGCAGTTCTTC
V gene: TRBV27; J gene: TRBJ2-3; D gene: TRBD2; clone size: .; CDR3 protein: CASSLMAGGSTDTQYF; CDR3 DNA: TGTGCCAGCAGTTTAATGGCGGGAGGCAGCACAGATACGCAGTATTTT
V gene: TRBV28; J gene: TRBJ2-7; D gene: TRBD1; clone size: .; CDR3 protein: CASSLRDSDRQYF; CDR3 DNA: TGTGCCAGCAGTTTAAGGGACAGCGATAGGCAGTACTTC
V gene: TRBV9; J gene: TRBJ1-1; D gene: .; clone size: .; CDR3 protein: CASSVDGVDGTEAFF; CDR3 DNA: TGTGCCAGCAGCGTAGATGGTGTGGACGGCACTGAAGCTTTCTTT
V gene: TRBV9; J gene: TRBJ2-3; D gene: TRBD1; clone size: .; CDR3 protein: CASSGTGTVMADTQYF; CDR3 DNA: TGTGCCAGCAGCGGCACCGGGACAGTGATGGCAGATACGCAGTATTTT
V gene: TRBV7-9; J gene: TRBJ1-5; D gene: TRBD1; clone size: .; CDR3 protein: CASSLGAGGENQPQHF; CDR3 DNA: TGTGCCAGCAGCTTAGGGGCAGGGGGAGAAAATCAGCCCCAGCATTTT
V gene: TRBV2; J gene: TRBJ2-6; D gene: .; clone size: .; CDR3 protein: CASTQGSGANVLTF; CDR3 DNA: TGTGCCAGTACACAGGGATCCGGGGCCAACGTCCTGACTTTC
V gene: TRBV7-9; J gene: TRBJ2-7; D gene: .; clone size: .; CDR3 protein: CASSPLSSYEQYF; CDR3 DNA: TGTGCCAGCAGCCCTCTTTCCTCTTACGAGCAGTACTTC
V gene: TRBV13; J gene: TRBJ2-7; D gene: TRBD2; clone size: .; CDR3 protein: CASSSGGSPYEQYF; CDR3 DNA: TGTGCCAGCAGCTCGGGCGGGAGTCCGTACGAGCAGTACTTC
V gene: TRBV6-6; J gene: TRBJ2-1; D gene: .; clone size: .; CDR3 protein: CASSYLRRDNEQFF; CDR3 DNA: TGTGCCAGCAGTTACTTGAGACGGGACAATGAGCAGTTCTTC
V gene: TRBV27; J gene: TRBJ1-2; D gene: .; clone size: .; CDR3 protein: CASSLGRNYGYTF; CDR3 DNA: TGTGCCAGCAGTTTAGGTCGCAACTATGGCTACACCTTC
V gene: TRBV4-1; J gene: TRBJ2-1; D gene: .; clone size: .; CDR3 protein: CASSHVSEQFF; CDR3 DNA: TGCGCCAGCAGCCACGTATCTGAGCAGTTCTTC
V gene: TRBV6-5; J gene: TRBJ2-2; D gene: TRBD2; clone size: .; CDR3 protein: CASRAGANTGELFF; CDR3 DNA: TGTGCCAGCAGAGCGGGGGCCAACACCGGGGAGCTGTTTTTT
V gene: TRBV6-1; J gene: TRBJ1-5; D gene: TRBD1; clone size: .; CDR3 protein: CASSPFTGGNQPQHF; CDR3 DNA: TGTGCCAGCAGCCCTTTCACAGGGGGGAATCAGCCCCAGCATTTT
V gene: TRBV19; J gene: TRBJ2-7; D gene: .; clone size: once; CDR3 protein: CASSMVGGYSYEQYF; CDR3 DNA: TGTGCCAGTAGTATGGTAGGCGGGTACTCCTACGAGCAGTACTTC
V gene: TRBV28; J gene: TRBJ1-5; D gene: .; clone size: .; CDR3 protein: CASSFGESNQPQHF; CDR3 DNA: TGTGCCAGCAGTTTTGGGGAAAGCAATCAGCCCCAGCATTTT
V gene: TRBV4-1; J gene: TRBJ1-5; D gene: .; clone size: .; CDR3 protein: CASSQWGEINQPQHF; CDR3 DNA: TGCGCCAGCAGCCAATGGGGGGAGATCAATCAGCCCCAGCATTTT
V gene: TRBV30; J gene: TRBJ1-2; D gene: .; clone size: .; CDR3 protein: CAWSWASSSRNGYTF; CDR3 DNA: TGTGCCTGGAGTTGGGCATCCTCTAGCCGGAATGGCTACACCTTC
V gene: TRBV5-4; J gene: TRBJ2-7; D gene: .; clone size: .; CDR3 protein: CASSSGRNSYEQYF; CDR3 DNA: TGTGCCAGCAGCTCGGGACGGAACTCCTACGAGCAGTACTTC
V gene: TRBV19; J gene: TRBJ2-7; D gene: .; clone size: .; CDR3 protein: CASIPGHSYEQYF; CDR3 DNA: TGTGCCAGTATCCCGGGACACTCCTACGAGCAGTACTTC
V gene: TRBV9; J gene: TRBJ2-2; D gene: .; clone size: .; CDR3 protein: CASETRNSGELFF; CDR3 DNA: TGTGCCAGCGAGACCCGAAACAGCGGGGAGCTGTTTTTT
V gene: TRBV5-1; J gene: TRBJ2-7; D gene: .; clone size: .; CDR3 protein: CASSFRGDEQYF; CDR3 DNA: TGCGCCAGCAGCTTCCGAGGAGACGAGCAGTACTTC
V gene: TRBV25-1; J gene: TRBJ1-6; D gene: .; clone size: once; CDR3 protein: CASSDLGRDSPLHF; CDR3 DNA: TGTGCCAGCAGTGACCTGGGCCGGGATTCACCCCTCCACTTT
V gene: TRBV7-9; J gene: TRBJ1-1; D gene: .; clone size: few; CDR3 protein: CASSTPGPLF; CDR3 DNA: TGTGCCAGCAGCACCCCCGGCCCCCTCTTT
V gene: TRBV28; J gene: TRBJ2-7; D gene: .; clone size: .; CDR3 protein: CASSGWDSYEQYF; CDR3 DNA: TGTGCCAGCAGTGGATGGGACTCCTACGAGCAGTACTTC
V gene: TRBV11-2; J gene: TRBJ1-2; D gene: .; clone size: .; CDR3 protein: CASSLDHAAGNYGYTF; CDR3 DNA: TGTGCCAGCAGCTTAGATCACGCGGCAGGAAACTATGGCTACACCTTC
V gene: TRBV10-3; J gene: TRBJ2-7; D gene: TRBD1; clone size: .; CDR3 protein: CAISQGENEQYF; CDR3 DNA: TGTGCCATCTCCCAGGGGGAGAACGAGCAGTACTTC
V gene: TRBV5-4; J gene: TRBJ2-1; D gene: TRBD2; clone size: .; CDR3 protein: CASSTGLAVEQFF; CDR3 DNA: TGTGCCAGCAGCACGGGACTAGCCGTTGAGCAGTTCTTC
V gene: TRBV19; J gene: TRBJ1-4; D gene: .; clone size: .; CDR3 protein: CASSIIAAPFLFF; CDR3 DNA: TGTGCCAGTAGTATTATCGCGGCACCGTTTCTGTTTTTT
V gene: TRBV5-4; J gene: TRBJ2-1; D gene: TRBD2; clone size: .; CDR3 protein: CASSLEAGDNEQFF; CDR3 DNA: TGTGCCAGCAGCTTGGAAGCGGGGGACAATGAGCAGTTCTTC
V gene: TRBV6-6; J gene: TRBJ2-2; D gene: .; clone size: .; CDR3 protein: CASSSGTGELFF; CDR3 DNA: TGTGCCAGCAGTTCTGGCACCGGGGAGCTGTTTTTT
V gene: TRBV7-8; J gene: TRBJ1-6; D gene: .; clone size: .; CDR3 protein: CASSSAGTPSFNSPLHF; CDR3 DNA: TGTGCCAGCAGCTCCGCAGGGACCCCAAGTTTTAATTCACCCCTCCACTTT
V gene: TRBV21-1; J gene: TRBJ1-5; D gene: .; clone size: once; CDR3 protein: CASSKGKGAGNQPQHF; CDR3 DNA: TGTGCCAGCAGCAAAGGGAAGGGTGCGGGAAATCAGCCCCAGCATTTT
V gene: TRBV27; J gene: TRBJ2-5; D gene: .; clone size: .; CDR3 protein: CASSLLQNQETQYF; CDR3 DNA: TGTGCCAGCAGTTTACTACAGAACCAAGAGACCCAGTACTTC
V gene: TRBV5-4; J gene: TRBJ2-7; D gene: .; clone size: .; CDR3 protein: CASSLYYEQYF; CDR3 DNA: TGTGCCAGCAGCTTGTACTACGAGCAGTACTTC
V gene: TRBV13; J gene: TRBJ2-7; D gene: .; clone size: .; CDR3 protein: CASSLLEGVEQYF; CDR3 DNA: TGTGCCAGCAGCTTATTAGAGGGAGTCGAGCAGTACTTC
V gene: TRBV15; J gene: TRBJ2-5; D gene: TRBD1; clone size: .; CDR3 protein: CATSRPGQGVGTQYF; CDR3 DNA: TGTGCCACCAGCAGACCGGGACAGGGGGTCGGGACCCAGTACTTC
V gene: TRBV9; J gene: TRBJ1-4; D gene: .; clone size: .; CDR3 protein: CASSVSGGLSEKLFF; CDR3 DNA: TGTGCCAGCAGCGTATCGGGAGGGTTATCCGAAAAACTGTTTTTT
V gene: TRBV4-1; J gene: TRBJ1-1; D gene: .; clone size: .; CDR3 protein: CASSQDPGQIGTEAFF; CDR3 DNA: TGCGCCAGCAGCCAAGATCCGGGGCAGATCGGCACTGAAGCTTTCTTT
V gene: TRBV28; J gene: TRBJ2-1; D gene: .; clone size: .; CDR3 protein: CASSLRGPRYNEQFF; CDR3 DNA: TGTGCCAGCAGTTTACGGGGGCCCCGTTACAATGAGCAGTTCTTC
V gene: TRBV28; J gene: TRBJ2-7; D gene: TRBD1; clone size: .; CDR3 protein: CASTHPDRGTNEQYF; CDR3 DNA: TGTGCCAGCACTCATCCGGACAGGGGGACTAATGAGCAGTACTTC
V gene: TRBV4-3; J gene: TRBJ2-2; D gene: .; clone size: .; CDR3 protein: CASSQAGGELFF; CDR3 DNA: TGCGCCAGCAGCCAGGCAGGCGGGGAGCTGTTTTTT
V gene: TRBV30; J gene: TRBJ2-7; D gene: TRBD1; clone size: .; CDR3 protein: CAWLGTAPYEQYF; CDR3 DNA: TGTGCCTGGTTGGGGACAGCACCCTACGAGCAGTACTTC
V gene: TRBV4-2; J gene: TRBJ1-5; D gene: .; clone size: .; CDR3 protein: CASSHPLGGSGQPQHF; CDR3 DNA: TGTGCCAGCAGCCACCCCCTGGGGGGGTCGGGTCAGCCCCAGCATTTT
V gene: TRBV27; J gene: TRBJ1-1; D gene: .; clone size: once; CDR3 protein: CASSLIGGNTEAFF; CDR3 DNA: TGTGCCAGCAGTTTGATAGGGGGGAACACTGAAGCTTTCTTT
V gene: TRBV5-4; J gene: TRBJ1-1; D gene: .; clone size: .; CDR3 protein: CASSGTGVEAFF; CDR3 DNA: TGTGCCAGCAGCGGGACGGGGGTTGAAGCTTTCTTT
V gene: TRBV7-9; J gene: TRBJ2-5; D gene: .; clone size: .; CDR3 protein: CASSLFQGPQETQYF; CDR3 DNA: TGTGCCAGCAGCTTGTTTCAGGGGCCACAAGAGACCCAGTACTTC
V gene: TRBV28; J gene: TRBJ1-4; D gene: TRBD1; clone size: .; CDR3 protein: CASSPGTGPPNEKLFF; CDR3 DNA: TGTGCCAGCAGTCCGGGGACAGGGCCACCTAATGAAAAACTGTTTTTT
V gene: TRBV7-2; J gene: TRBJ2-5; D gene: .; clone size: .; CDR3 protein: CASSAGTDWLETQYF; CDR3 DNA: TGTGCCAGCAGCGCCGGGACCGACTGGCTGGAGACCCAGTACTTC
V gene: TRBV19; J gene: TRBJ2-1; D gene: .; clone size: .; CDR3 protein: CASSMGDVTEQFF; CDR3 DNA: TGTGCCAGTAGTATGGGAGACGTTACTGAGCAGTTCTTC
V gene: TRBV2; J gene: TRBJ1-1; D gene: TRBD1; clone size: few; CDR3 protein: CASREQGEAFF; CDR3 DNA: TGTGCCAGCAGAGAACAGGGGGAAGCTTTCTTT
V gene: TRBV5-4; J gene: TRBJ2-3; D gene: .; clone size: .; CDR3 protein: CASSFRTTDTQYF; CDR3 DNA: TGTGCCAGCAGCTTCAGGACCACAGATACGCAGTATTTT
V gene: TRBV16; J gene: TRBJ1-5; D gene: .; clone size: .; CDR3 protein: CASSQDSLNQPQHF; CDR3 DNA: TGTGCCAGCAGCCAAGACAGTCTGAATCAGCCCCAGCATTTT
V gene: TRBV19; J gene: TRBJ2-7; D gene: TRBD1; clone size: .; CDR3 protein: CASSIGTGGYEQYF; CDR3 DNA: TGTGCCAGTAGTATTGGGACAGGGGGGTACGAGCAGTACTTC
V gene: TRBV28; J gene: TRBJ1-3; D gene: .; clone size: .; CDR3 protein: CASSGIGGNTIYF; CDR3 DNA: TGTGCCAGCAGCGGAATTGGGGGAAACACCATATATTTT